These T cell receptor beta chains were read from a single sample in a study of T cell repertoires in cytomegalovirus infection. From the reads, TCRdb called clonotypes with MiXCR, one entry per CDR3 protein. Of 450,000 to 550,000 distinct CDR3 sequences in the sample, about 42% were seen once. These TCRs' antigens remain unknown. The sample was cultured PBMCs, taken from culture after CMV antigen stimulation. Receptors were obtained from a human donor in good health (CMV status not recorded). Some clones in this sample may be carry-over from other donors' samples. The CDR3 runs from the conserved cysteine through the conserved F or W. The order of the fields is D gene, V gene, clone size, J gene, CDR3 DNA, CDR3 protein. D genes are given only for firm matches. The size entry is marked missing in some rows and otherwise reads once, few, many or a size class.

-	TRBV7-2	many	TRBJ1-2	TGTGCCAGCAGCCCAGGTGGGGAAGGAGGCTACACCTTC	CASSPGGEGGYTF
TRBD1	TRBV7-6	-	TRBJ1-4	TGTGCCAGCAGCTCCAGGGGGCCTAATGAAAAACTGTTTTTT	CASSSRGPNEKLFF
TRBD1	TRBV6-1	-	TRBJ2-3	TGTGCCAGCAGGGGGACAGGTACGCAGTATTTT	CASRGTGTQYF
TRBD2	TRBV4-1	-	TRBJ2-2	TGCGCCAGCAGCCAAGAAACGGCTAGCGGGAGTCCCGGGGAGCTGTTTTTT	CASSQETASGSPGELFF
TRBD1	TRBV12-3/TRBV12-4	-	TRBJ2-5	TGTGCCAGCAGTCTCTCGACAGGGGTCGCAAGTCGAGAGACCCAGTACTTC	CASSLSTGVASRETQYF
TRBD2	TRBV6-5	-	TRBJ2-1	TGTGCCAGCAGTTGGGGACTAGCGGGCTCCTACAATGAGCAGTTCTTC	CASSWGLAGSYNEQFF
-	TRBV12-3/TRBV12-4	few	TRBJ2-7	TGTGCCAGCAGTTTGAGTGACAAGCCCTACGAGCAGTACTTC	CASSLSDKPYEQYF
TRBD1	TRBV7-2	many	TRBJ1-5	TGTGCCAGCAGCAGGGACAGGGCTAATCAGCCCCAGCATTTT	CASSRDRANQPQHF
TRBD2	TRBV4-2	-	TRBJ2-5	TGTGCCAGCAGCCAAGATACTAGCGGGGGGAAAGAGACCCAGTACTTC	CASSQDTSGGKETQYF
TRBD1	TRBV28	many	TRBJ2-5	TGTGCCAGCAGTACCCGGGACAGACAAGAGACCCAGTACTTC	CASSTRDRQETQYF
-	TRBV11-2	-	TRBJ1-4	TGTGCCAGCAGCTTATACCTGGCTAATGAAAAACTGTTTTTT	CASSLYLANEKLFF
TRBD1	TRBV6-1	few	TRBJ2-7	TGTGCCAGCAGTACCCGGACAGGTCGCGACGAGCAGTACTTC	CASSTRTGRDEQYF
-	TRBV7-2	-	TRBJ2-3	TGTGCCAGCAGTTGGGAGTCTAGGGATACGCAGTATTTT	CASSWESRDTQYF
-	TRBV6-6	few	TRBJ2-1	TGTGCCAGCAGTCCTTCACAGGGCGGTGAGCAGTTCTTC	CASSPSQGGEQFF
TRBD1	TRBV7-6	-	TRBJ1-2	TGTGCCAGCAGCCCCCTCAGGGACAGGGGGCCTCCTAACTATGGCTACACCTTC	CASSPLRDRGPPNYGYTF
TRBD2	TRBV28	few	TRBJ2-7	TGTGCCAGCCGACTAGCGGGAGGGCTCTCCTACGAGCAGTACTTC	CASRLAGGLSYEQYF
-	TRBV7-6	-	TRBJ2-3	TGTGCCAGCAGCCGACGAACAGATCCGATCGGGCAGTATTTT	CASSRRTDPIGQYF
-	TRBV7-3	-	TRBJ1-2	TGTGCCAGCAGCTTCGTTGACAGCTATGGCTACACCTTC	CASSFVDSYGYTF
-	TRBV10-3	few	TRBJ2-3	TGTGCCATCAGGGACGGCGCATCTGATACGCAGTATTTT	CAIRDGASDTQYF
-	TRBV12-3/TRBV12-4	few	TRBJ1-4	TGTGCCAGCAGTACCCCCACTGAAAAACTGTTTTTT	CASSTPTEKLFF
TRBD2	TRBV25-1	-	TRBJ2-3	TGTGCCAGCAGCAGAGCGGGAGTTCCCGATACGCAGTATTTT	CASSRAGVPDTQYF
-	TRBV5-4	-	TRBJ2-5	TGTGCCAGCACCACAGGGAAGAGAGAGACCCAGTACTTC	CASTTGKRETQYF
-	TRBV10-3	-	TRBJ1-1	TGTGCCATCAGTGTAGTGGGGAACACTGAAGCTTTCTTT	CAISVVGNTEAFF
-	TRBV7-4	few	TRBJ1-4	TGTGCCAGCAGCCCTCTCCATCGTACCCTAGTCAGCGAAAAACTGTTTTTT	CASSPLHRTLVSEKLFF
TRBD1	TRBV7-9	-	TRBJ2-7	TGTGCCAGCAGCTTACCCGACAGGGGGGACTACGAGCAGTACTTC	CASSLPDRGDYEQYF
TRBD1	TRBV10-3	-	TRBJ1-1	TGTGCCATCAACGCCGAGACAGGGGAGAACACTGAAGCTTTCTTT	CAINAETGENTEAFF
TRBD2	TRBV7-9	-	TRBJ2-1	TGTGCCAGCGGGGGACTAGCGGAAACTTACAATGAGCAGTTCTTC	CASGGLAETYNEQFF
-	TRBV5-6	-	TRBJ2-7	TGTGCCAGCAGCCGGGCCCCTTACGACTACGAGCAGTACTTC	CASSRAPYDYEQYF
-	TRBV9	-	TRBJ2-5	TGTGCCAGCAGCGGCTCGGGGCGTGGAGAGACCCAGTACTTC	CASSGSGRGETQYF
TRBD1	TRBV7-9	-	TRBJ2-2	TGTGCCAGCAGCTCACGACAGGGCTACACCGGGGAGCTGTTTTTT	CASSSRQGYTGELFF
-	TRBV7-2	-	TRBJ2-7	TGTGCCAGCAGCGGTCGCCCTTACGAGCAGTACTTC	CASSGRPYEQYF
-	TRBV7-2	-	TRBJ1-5	TGTGCCAGCAGCTACACAGTGTCGAGCAATCAGCCCCAGCATTTT	CASSYTVSSNQPQHF
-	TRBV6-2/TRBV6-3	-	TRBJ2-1	TGTGCCAGCAGTTACGGGGGATCTTTGGCCAATGAGCAGTTCTTC	CASSYGGSLANEQFF
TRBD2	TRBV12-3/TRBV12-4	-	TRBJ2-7	TGTGCCAGCAGTTCATTGGGACTATCCTACGAGCAGTACTTC	CASSSLGLSYEQYF
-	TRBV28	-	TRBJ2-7	TGTGCCAGCAGACCAAAAAGCAGGGCCCTCTCCTACGAGCAGTACTTC	CASRPKSRALSYEQYF
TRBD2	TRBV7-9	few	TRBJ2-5	TGTGCCAGCAGCCGAAAGAAAGGACTAGTCGGAGAGACCCAGTACTTC	CASSRKKGLVGETQYF
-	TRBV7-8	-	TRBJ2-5	TGTGCCAGCGGAGGGGTGGACGGACCCCAGGGAGAGACCCAGTACTTC	CASGGVDGPQGETQYF
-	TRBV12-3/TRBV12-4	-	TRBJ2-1	TGTGCCAGCAGTTTTACCAACAGCGGTGACAATGAGCAGTTCTTC	CASSFTNSGDNEQFF